The present TCR beta chain was sequenced within a study of CD8+ T cells in alopecia areata. Study-level findings and limits: Patients displayed less clarity in TCR sharing than mice, a finding possibly related to HLA.

The CDR3 contains 14 residues. In germline, CDR1 is LNHDA, CDR2 SQIVND (reference sequence). V was trimmed by 5 bases and J by 5 bases, leaving 15 bases between them. This clone came up a few times. Its antigen is unidentified. The authors extracted RNA and reverse transcribed it into cDNA as the sequencing template. The table came from immunoSEQ multiplex PCR; TCRdb's copy has only in-frame clones and leaves some out. The sample has approximately 200,000 clones, roughly 40% seen once. Regarding treatment: oral pan-JAK inhibitor, 5-10 mg twice daily. This sample comprised CD4+ T cells sorted from blood, obtained at approximately week 36, from a patient treated with tofacitinib. The sequence was collected from a human donor with alopecia areata. The genes are TRBV19 and TRBJ1-1; TRBD1 is a possible D gene (6 bases). The CDR3 DNA follows: TGTGCCAGTAGTCGTGGAGGGGGTCGGACTGAAGCTTTCTTT. Translation: CASSRGGGRTEAFF.